The 18 T cell receptor beta chains given below trace back to one sample, sequenced in a study of a mutant IDH1 vaccine in newly diagnosed glioma. No cognate antigen is known for these TCRs. Time point here: week 11, during vaccination. Doses consisted of 300 ug of mutant IDH1 20-mer peptide each, paired with topical imiquimod. Profiled with immunoSEQ multiplex PCR; TCRdb holds only in-frame clones, not every one. The sample carries roughly 110,000 clones, around 90% recorded once. This sample comprised PBMCs, obtained from a glioma patient whose treatment included an IDH1 peptide vaccine. Receptors were obtained from a woman aged 45 to 65 with glioma.

The chain links TRBV30 to TRBJ2-7; the match to TRBD1 covers 7 bases. Germline CDR1 GTSNPN, CDR2 SVGIG (reference sequence). V gave up 2 bases and J gave up 3 bases; unmatched junction bases: 4. The CDR3 consists of 13 residues. The CDR3 loop is CAWSLTGVYEQYF. The CDR3 nucleotides read TGTGCCTGGAGTTTAACAGGGGTCTACGAGCAGTACTTC.

This chain uses TRBV4-1 with TRBJ2-7; possibly TRBD2 for D (7 bases). This CDR3 has 15 residues. CDR1 is MGHRA and CDR2 is YSYEKL in the germline V gene. Trimming pared 7 bases from V and 2 bases from J, leaving 18 bases between. CDR3 in DNA: TGCGCCAGCACCGAAGGGGCGGGGGCGACCTACGAGCAGTACTTC. Protein sequence: CASTEGAGATYEQYF.

This clone was recorded only once. The chain is built from TRBV30 and TRBJ2-1, with unresolved D. V lost 5 bases and J lost 0, with 2 bases in between. The CDR3 covers 11 residues. The germline gives CDR1 GTSNPN, CDR2 SVGIG (reference sequence). CDR3 sequence: CAWDSYNEQFF. The CDR3, as DNA: TGTGCCTGGGACTCCTACAATGAGCAGTTCTTC. The whole variable domain, remainder taken from reference TRBV30 and TRBJ2-1, is SQTIHQWPATLVQPVGSPLSLECTVEGTSNPNLYWYRQAAGRGLQLLFYSVGIGQISSEVPQNLSASRPQDRQFILSSKKLLLSDSGFYLCAWDSYNEQFFGPGTRLTVL.

This clone was seen only a few times. The chain has TRBV9 and TRBJ2-1; 13 nucleotides agree with TRBD2. CDR1 and CDR2 (germline): SGDLS, YYNGEE. This CDR3 contains 20 residues. The V gene end was trimmed by 4 bases and the J gene end by 6 bases; junction bases not matched to a gene: 19. The CDR3 DNA sequence: TGTGCCAGCAGCCTTGACTCCGGGACTAGCGGGATAAGTTGGGTCAATGAGCAGTTCTTC. Amino acids: CASSLDSGTSGISWVNEQFF.

The J gene is TRBJ2-1, the V gene TRBV7-9; 7 bases align to TRBD2. CDR1 and CDR2 (germline): SEHNR, FQNEAQ (reference sequence). The CDR3 is made up of 15 amino acids. Trimming removed 5 bases from V and 4 bases from J; junction bases left unmatched: 8. CDR3: CASSRAGHLYNEQFF. CDR3 sequence (DNA): TGTGCCAGCAGCCGAGCGGGGCACCTATACAATGAGCAGTTCTTC.

The chain employs TRBV5-1 and TRBJ1-1, with 7 bases matching TRBD1. Germline V lookup: CDR1 SGHRS, CDR2 YFSETQ. The CDR3 contains 12 residues. Unmatched junction bases numbered 4, after V lost 4 bases and J lost 7 bases. The CDR3 DNA is TGCGCCAGCAGCCGGGGGACAGATGAAGCTTTCTTT. Its protein product is CASSRGTDEAFF.

This clone appeared a single time. V is TRBV28 and J is TRBJ2-7, with D possibly called TRBD1 or TRBD2 (5 bases each). Trimming removed 4 bases at V and 0 bases at J, with 16 bases between. The germline CDR1 and CDR2 sequences are MDHEN and SYDVKM. The CDR3 loop spans 16 amino acids. The CDR3 nucleotides are TGTGCCAGCAGTTCCCCCGGGGCCGCGAGCTCCTACGAGCAGTACTTC. Translated: CASSSPGAASSYEQYF.

CDR3 residues: CASSLLERGLNEQFF. In DNA, the CDR3 is TGTGCCAGCAGTCTACTAGAGCGAGGACTCAATGAGCAGTTCTTC. V and J are TRBV14 and TRBJ2-1, with a weak D call TRBD2 (5 bases). V was pared by 6 bases and J by 6 bases, with 18 bases between. CDR3 length equals 15 residues. Germline loops: CDR1 SGHDN, CDR2 FVKESK.

A word on this clone: At one of its ends the junction is not consistent with the germline gene, which may arise from a read error. The chain uses TRBV30 and TRBJ2-2; D gene ambiguous. The CDR3 contains 14 residues. Germline-derived CDR1 and CDR2 are GTSNPN and SVGIG (reference sequence). The CDR3 DNA is TGTGCCTGGAGTCGAGGCCCGAACGCCGGGGAGCTGTTTTTT. It encodes CAWSRGPNAGELFF.

The genes are TRBV28 and TRBJ1-2; 7 bases line up with TRBD1. The CDR3 covers 14 residues. Trimming at V came to 3 bases and at J to 8 bases, leaving 9 bases not matched to a gene. Germline CDR1 MDHEN, CDR2 SYDVKM. The CDR3 loop reads CASSFPRQGGGYTF. Written as DNA, the CDR3 is TGTGCCAGCAGTTTTCCTAGACAGGGAGGGGGCTACACCTTC.

The chain joins TRBV28 to TRBJ1-6, with a possible D match to TRBD1 (6 bases). V shed 7 bases and J shed 7 bases, with 14 bases lying between them. Germline values: CDR1 MDHEN, CDR2 SYDVKM. The CDR3 length is 14 residues. The CDR3 DNA reads TGTGCCAGCACCTTGGGACATAACAATTCACCCCTCCACTTT. Protein sequence: CASTLGHNNSPLHF.

The rearrangement links TRBV11-2 to TRBJ1-4, with 7 bases fitting TRBD1. The germline gives CDR1 SGHAT, CDR2 FQNNGV. This CDR3 spans 17 amino acids. V lost 1 base and J lost 7; bases outside the gene matches: 12. Here the CDR3 DNA reads TGTGCCAGCAGCTTAGGCTTGGTGGGCAGGGGGTTTGAAAAACTGTTTTTT. It is translated as CASSLGLVGRGFEKLFF.

The V gene is TRBV5-1, the J gene TRBJ2-1; D gene uncertain. Trimming took 2 bases from V and 0 from J, leaving 12 bases between them. The CDR3 runs to 16 residues. Germline V CDR1 and CDR2: SGHRS, YFSETQ. CDR3 bases: TGCGCCAGCAGCTTCGACCAGTCGAGCTCCTACAATGAGCAGTTCTTC. Protein product: CASSFDQSSSYNEQFF.

The rearrangement links TRBV6-5 to TRBJ1-1; unclear D gene. The V end lost 2 bases, the J end lost 1 base, and 11 bases lay between the germline ends. The CDR3 is made up of 15 amino acids. Germline assignment: CDR1 MNHEY and CDR2 SVGAGI. The CDR3 here is CASSYSRGSNTEAFF. CDR3 sequence (DNA): TGTGCCAGCAGTTACAGCCGCGGGTCGAACACTGAAGCTTTCTTT.

This CDR3 is CASSESWASGSAGELFF. The CDR3, as DNA: TGCGCCAGCAGTGAGTCTTGGGCTAGCGGGAGCGCCGGGGAGCTGTTTTTT. The chain has TRBV10-1 and TRBJ2-2; TRBD2 matches 10 bases. CDR3 length: 17 residues. CDR1 is WNHNN, CDR2 SYGVQD, per germline (reference sequence). J gave up 6 bases and V 0 bases, and 7 bases lay outside the gene matches.

This rearrangement joins TRBV7-8 to TRBJ2-5, with D tentatively TRBD1 (5 bases). Trimming left V 0 bases short and J 3 bases short, with 8 bases between. The CDR3 is 14 amino acids. From germline, CDR1 is SGHVS and CDR2 FQNEAQ. The chain's CDR3 is CASSLALGEETQYF. CDR3 DNA sequence: TGTGCCAGCAGCTTAGCGCTAGGGGAAGAGACCCAGTACTTC.

The chain recombines TRBV28 with TRBJ1-2, with 7 bases matching TRBD1. V dropped 5 bases and J dropped 2; count of bases not matched to a gene: 8. CDR1 and CDR2 (germline): MDHEN, SYDVKM. The CDR3 has 15 residues. The CDR3 protein is CASSNLDRANYGYTF. CDR3 sequence (DNA): TGTGCCAGCAGTAATCTAGACAGGGCGAACTATGGCTACACCTTC.

This chain uses TRBV30 with TRBJ2-3, with unresolved D. V was cut by 3 bases and J by 0 bases, with 16 bases left in between. Germline-derived CDR1 and CDR2 are GTSNPN and SVGIG (reference sequence). This CDR3 contains 16 residues. In DNA form, the CDR3 reads TGTGCCTGGAGACAGAAGGACCAATCTAGCACAGATACGCAGTATTTT. This sequence encodes CAWRQKDQSSTDTQYF. The whole variable domain, remainder taken from reference TRBV30 and TRBJ2-3, is SQTIHQWPATLVQPVGSPLSLECTVEGTSNPNLYWYRQAAGRGLQLLFYSVGIGQISSEVPQNLSASRPQDRQFILSSKKLLLSDSGFYLCAWRQKDQSSTDTQYFGPGTRLTVL.